This T cell receptor (beta chain) was recovered during a study of blood T cell repertoires in COVID-19. Whole-study context: Samples representing acute and convalescent COVID-19 were sourced from the United States, Italy and Spain.

Between the trimmed V and J ends, which lost 5 bases and 4 bases, there was a span of 17 bases. The CDR3 has 15 amino acids. The germline V gene has CDR1 LGHDT and CDR2 YNNKEL (reference sequence). TCRdb's copy holds only in-frame clones and misses some; the assay was immunoSEQ multiplex PCR. This repertoire shows 220,000 or so clones, approximately 81% found once; its top ten account for 3.6%. Source material: peripheral blood. The V call is TRBV3-1 (or the pseudogene TRBV3-2), the J call TRBJ1-1, with D possibly TRBD1 on 5 matching bases. The receptor's source is a woman over 75 with acute or convalescent COVID-19. The CDR3 DNA is TGTGCCAGCAGCTATGGGGGAATGGGGGGCACTGAAGCTTTCTTT. This sequence encodes CASSYGGMGGTEAFF.